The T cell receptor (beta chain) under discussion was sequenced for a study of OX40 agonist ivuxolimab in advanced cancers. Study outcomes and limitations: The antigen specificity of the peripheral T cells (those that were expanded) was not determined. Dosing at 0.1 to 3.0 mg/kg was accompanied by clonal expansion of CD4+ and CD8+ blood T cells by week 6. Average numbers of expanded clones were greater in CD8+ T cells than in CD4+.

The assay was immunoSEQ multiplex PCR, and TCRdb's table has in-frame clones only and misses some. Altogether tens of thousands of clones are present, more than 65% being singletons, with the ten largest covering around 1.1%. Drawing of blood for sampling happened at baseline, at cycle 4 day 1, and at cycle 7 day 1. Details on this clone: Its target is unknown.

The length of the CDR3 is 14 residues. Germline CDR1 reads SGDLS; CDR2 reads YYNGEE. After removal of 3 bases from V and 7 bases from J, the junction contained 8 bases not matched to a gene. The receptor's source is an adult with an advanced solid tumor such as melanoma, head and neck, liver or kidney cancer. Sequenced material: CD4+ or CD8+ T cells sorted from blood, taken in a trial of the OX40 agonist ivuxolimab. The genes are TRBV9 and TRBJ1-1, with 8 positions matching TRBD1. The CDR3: CASSAYSGGGEAFF. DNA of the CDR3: TGTGCCAGCAGCGCTTATTCAGGGGGCGGTGAAGCTTTCTTT.